Here is one T cell receptor beta chain with its context. The antigen is undetermined. The entry originates in a study of T cell responses to AZD1222 COVID-19 vaccine. General study points: Spike-specific TCR breadth and depth rose after two AZD1222 doses. Regions left unmutated in variants are reportedly the target of nearly half of spike-specific TCRs. CD4 TCRs linked to vaccination spanned spike, dominating at 160-218 and 743-854. The sample set comprised mostly white British donors with more females, and clonal diversity was possibly underestimated.

The data were produced by immunoSEQ multiplex PCR, yet TCRdb's version contains in-frame clones alone and is incomplete. This table has some 92,000 clones, around 90% appearing once. This receptor was identified in an adult in good health. The source was peripheral blood, collected on day 0 of MenACWY control vaccination.

CDR3 loop: CASTHDREGPQPQHF. The CDR3 nucleotides are TGTGCCAGTACTCACGACAGGGAGGGACCTCAGCCCCAGCATTTT. This chain links TRBV19 with TRBJ1-5, with 7 nucleotides matching TRBD1. The CDR3 is 15 residues long. The germline V gene encodes CDR1 LNHDA and CDR2 SQIVND (reference sequence). Trimming at V came to 7 bases and at J to 6 bases, leaving 12 bases not matched to a gene.